This T cell receptor (beta chain) was obtained from a study of blood T cell repertoires in COVID-19. Clinical histories supplied by participants themselves formed the basis of cohort assignment. The CDR3 sequence is 18 residues long. The V and J ends lost 0 bases and 0 bases, in that order; junction bases with no gene match: 3. Germline values: CDR1 SGHTS, CDR2 YDEGEE. Sequenced by immunoSEQ multiplex PCR; TCRdb stores in-frame clones only, minus some. Here the sample spans about 140,000 clones, 80% to 85% being singletons. The sample taken for sequencing was PBMCs or T cells enriched from blood (not recorded which). The TCR sequence derives from a man aged 35-49 years with acute COVID-19. This chain links TRBV5-8 with TRBJ2-3; 14 nucleotides line up with TRBD2. The CDR3 loop is CASSLGLAGGLSTDTQYF. The DNA for the CDR3 is TGTGCCAGCAGCTTGGGACTAGCGGGAGGGCTTAGCACAGATACGCAGTATTTT.